Below, one TCR beta chain is given with its context. Its antigen is unknown. This CDR3 spans 15 amino acids. With 0 bases removed from V and 4 bases from J, the gap between germline ends came to 10 bases. Germline CDR1 is LNHNV and CDR2 is YYDKDF (reference sequence). TCRdb's copy holds only in-frame clones and misses some; the assay was immunoSEQ multiplex PCR. Of about 160,000 clones listed, roughly nine tenths are singletons. This entry belongs to a study of cytomegalovirus exposure and HLA in healthy donors. For the study at large: The same platform as the 650 to 700 first-cohort repertoires was used for the 120 validation repertoires, a later analysis reported. General study findings and limits: According to the study, around 160 TCR beta chains were cytomegalovirus-associated. In vitro data verified a few CMV-associated chains as specific for CMV antigens. Reported results showed that the classifier diagnosed cytomegalovirus status with high specificity and sensitivity.

Sample: PBMCs. V gene TRBV15 combines with J gene TRBJ1-3; no definite D call. The clonotype was recovered from a woman in her 30s in good health and CMV-seronegative. The CDR3: CATSRDLTAGNTIYF. CDR3 bases: TGTGCCACCAGCAGAGATCTCACTGCCGGAAACACCATATATTTT.